This T cell receptor beta chain was sequenced for a study of regulatory T cells in long-lasting Graves disease. The time point: newly diagnosed GD, antithyroid drugs for less than 3 months. The TCR library used RNA extracted from PBMCs. With 5 bases clipped from V and 2 bases from J, the junction kept 8 bases outside the gene matches. This CDR3 region has 15 residues. Germline V gives CDR1 SGHRS, CDR2 YFSETQ. Construction of TCR beta libraries relied on iRepertoire HTBI primers and on Arm-PCR targeting CDR3 regions. One entry per CDR3 protein, called by TCRdb with MiXCR from the multiplex PCR reads. The sample records 680,000 or so distinct CDR3 sequences, about 15% being singletons. The sample was also reused in another study, on T cells in Graves' hyperthyroidism and ophthalmopathy. This second report adds: First-round RT-PCR with HTBI primers amplified the TCR CDR3 region.

Sequencing used peripheral blood mononuclear cells (PBMCs), obtained at new diagnosis, from a patient treated with antithyroid drugs. This receptor was taken from a young woman with Graves disease. V gene TRBV5-1 combines with J gene TRBJ2-3; TRBD2 aligns across 7 bases. CDR3 sequence: CASRERDYSTDTQYF. The CDR3 DNA is TGCGCCAGCAGGGAAAGGGACTACTCCACAGATACGCAGTATTTT.